This T cell receptor beta chain was recorded in a study of cytomegalovirus exposure and HLA in healthy donors. Regarding the study as a whole: One variant, a missense change in DCLRE1C, was linked in a later analysis to TCR beta V- and J-gene trimming.

Vbeta (60) and Jbeta (13) primers were used in the PCR. Using immunoSEQ multiplex PCR, the repertoire was profiled, and TCRdb retains in-frame clones only, with some absent. Of 90,000 to 100,000 clones listed, 77% are singletons. In germline, CDR1 is LGHNA, CDR2 YNFKEQ. Trimming stripped 0 bases from V and 8 bases from J, with 8 bases between. This CDR3 contains 13 residues. Only a few counts were recorded for this clone. Its antigen is currently unknown. The chain is built from TRBV4-2 and TRBJ1-3; D unclear. Material for sequencing was PBMCs. The TCR comes from a female donor in good health and CMV-seronegative. The chain's CDR3 is CASSQDVEDTIYF. The DNA for the CDR3 is TGTGCCAGCAGCCAAGACGTTGAGGACACCATATATTTT.